The 31 T cell receptor beta chains in this list originate from one sample, sequenced in a study of CD8+ T cells in alopecia areata. Peripheral blood, together with lesional scalp punch biopsies, was collected from alopecia areata patients. As the sequencing template, cDNA was produced by extracting RNA and reverse transcribing it. Sequencing was performed with immunoSEQ multiplex PCR; in TCRdb, only in-frame clones are kept and a portion is missing. This sample has 10,000 to 15,000 clones, with roughly 56% found just once. The sequenced sample was skin. Receptors originate from a human donor with alopecia areata.

This clone appeared a single time. The V gene is TRBV2, the J gene TRBJ2-7; 10 bases are a match to TRBD1. V lost 8 bases to trimming and J lost 6 bases; unmatched junction nucleotides: 10. The germline V gene encodes CDR1 SNHLY and CDR2 FYNNEI. CDR3 length: 14 amino acids. In nucleotides, the CDR3 is TGTGCCAGCCGGGGGGGACAGGGGTTCGGCGAGCAGTACTTC. Encoded protein: CASRGGQGFGEQYF.

This clone was observed a few times. The chain recombines TRBV5-1 with TRBJ2-5; TRBD2 might be the D (5 bases). The V and J ends lost 6 bases and 7 bases respectively, with 13 bases between them. CDR1 and CDR2 (germline): SGHRS, YFSETQ. CDR3 length: 12 residues. The CDR3 sequence: CASMRAAGTQYF. Written as DNA, the CDR3 is TGCGCCAGCATGCGGGCGGCGGGGACCCAGTACTTC.

The gene calls are TRBV7-9 and TRBJ2-5, with TRBD1 matching 7 bases. CDR1 SEHNR and CDR2 FQNEAQ come from the germline V gene (reference sequence). This CDR3 comprises 15 residues. The trim removed 4 bases at V and 2 bases at J, leaving 7 bases unmatched. CDR3 bases: TGTGCCAGCAGCTCGAGGGACAGCCAGCAAGAGACCCAGTACTTC. Its protein is CASSSRDSQQETQYF.

This clone was counted a few times. The V and J genes are TRBV30 and TRBJ2-1; D is unresolved. This CDR3 region has 12 residues. The germline gives CDR1 GTSNPN, CDR2 SVGIG (reference sequence). Trimming shortened V by 0 bases and J by 12 bases, and 12 bases separated the two germline ends. CDR3 sequence: CAWSVLGPTQFF. For the CDR3, the DNA is TGTGCCTGGAGTGTACTCGGGCCTACGCAGTTCTTC.

This sequence joins TRBV28 and TRBJ2-3; 11 bases fit TRBD2. This CDR3 contains 17 residues. Looked up from germline, CDR1 is MDHEN and CDR2 is SYDVKM. Losses at the gene ends were 6 bases for V and 1 base for J; bases not matched to a gene: 9. This CDR3 is CASSHHTLAGGTDTQYF. DNA for the CDR3: TGTGCCAGCAGCCACCACACACTAGCGGGAGGCACAGATACGCAGTATTTT.

The rearrangement uses TRBV7-2 and TRBJ2-1, with 11 nucleotides matching TRBD2. Trimming removed 4 bases from V and 15 bases from J; junction bases left unmatched: 11. The CDR3 runs to 14 residues. Germline-derived CDR1 and CDR2 are SGHTA and FQGNSA. CDR3 region: CASSSHPTSGSRFF. The CDR3 DNA reads as TGTGCCAGCAGCTCTCATCCTACTAGCGGGAGTCGGTTCTTC.

The chain employs TRBV2 and TRBJ2-3; 7 bases agree with TRBD1. CDR3 length: 20 residues. Trimming cost V 7 bases and J 2 bases; bases outside gene matches: 24. Germline CDR1 is SNHLY and CDR2 is FYNNEI. Written as DNA, the CDR3 is TGTGCCAGCACCAAAAATCCCCTCGGGACAGTCTACTCAACCACAGATACGCAGTATTTT. This gives the protein CASTKNPLGTVYSTTDTQYF. The variable domain in full, completed from reference TRBV2 and TRBJ2-3, reads EPEVTQTPSHQVTQMGQEVILRCVPISNHLYFYWYRQILGQKVEFLVSFYNNEISEKSEIFDDQFSVERPDGSNFTLKIRSTKLEDSAMYFCASTKNPLGTVYSTTDTQYFGPGTRLTVL.

This clone showed up just a few times. V gene TRBV7-2 combines with J gene TRBJ2-7; D is unresolved. Trimming removed 3 bases from V and 2 bases from J, with 11 bases in between. This CDR3 is 14 amino acids long. Per germline, CDR1 SGHTA and CDR2 FQGNSA. CDR3 loop: CASSFDGYAYEQYF. For the CDR3, the DNA is TGTGCCAGCAGCTTTGATGGGTACGCCTACGAGCAGTACTTC.

This clone was seen just once. This rearrangement joins TRBV6-5 to TRBJ2-1; D not certain. The CDR3 covers 13 residues. Trimming took off 4 bases at V and 5 bases at J, with 9 bases between the two ends. Germline-derived CDR1 and CDR2 are MNHEY and SVGAGI. Here the CDR3 DNA reads TGTGCCAGCAGTTTGCGGAGACACAATGAGCAGTTCTTC. This gives the protein CASSLRRHNEQFF.

J is TRBJ2-7 and V is TRBV10-3; D tentatively reads TRBD1 or TRBD2 (6 bases each). The CDR3 runs to 15 residues. Between the trimmed V and J ends, which lost 4 bases and 2 bases, there was a span of 15 bases. The V gene's germline CDR1 is ENHRY and CDR2 SYGVKD. CDR3 loop: CAISGGAGTTYEQYF. The DNA for the CDR3 is TGTGCCATCAGTGGGGGGGCAGGGACCACCTACGAGCAGTACTTC.

In its sample, this clone ranks as medium-sized. The chain joins TRBV2 to TRBJ1-1; unclear D gene. Trimming shortened V by 3 bases and J by 1 base, and 9 bases separated the two germline ends. This CDR3 has 14 residues. CDR1 is SNHLY and CDR2 is FYNNEI in the germline V gene. The CDR3 spells CASSDLGTNTEAFF. DNA of the CDR3: TGTGCCAGCAGTGACTTGGGAACGAACACTGAAGCTTTCTTT.

The rearrangement uses TRBV19 and TRBJ1-5; no definite D call. This CDR3 has 17 amino acids. Germline V gene data show CDR1 as LNHDA and CDR2 as SQIVND (reference sequence). V was shortened by 3 bases and J by 5 bases, with 20 bases between the two germline ends. CDR3 DNA: TGTGCCAGTAGTATCCTGGGTGGGTGGCGACCAGATCAGCCCCAGCATTTT. Its protein product is CASSILGGWRPDQPQHF.

The gene calls are TRBV11-2 and TRBJ2-7; D perhaps matches TRBD1 (6 bases). Germline assignment: CDR1 SGHAT and CDR2 FQNNGV. CDR3 length equals 12 residues. V lost 3 bases to trimming and J lost 6 bases, with 9 bases between them. This CDR3 reads CASSFGRGEQYF. CDR3 DNA: TGTGCCAGCAGCTTTGGCAGGGGCGAGCAGTACTTC.

The chain is built from TRBV19 and TRBJ2-1, with D maybe TRBD2 (6 bases). Germline values: CDR1 LNHDA, CDR2 SQIVND (reference sequence). The ends were cut back, 3 bases at V and 3 bases at J, with 9 bases in the middle. This CDR3 contains 14 residues. CDR3 residues: CASSITGGYNEQFF. CDR3 DNA: TGTGCCAGTAGTATTACCGGGGGCTACAATGAGCAGTTCTTC.

There are a few counts of this clone. The chain recombines TRBV18 with TRBJ2-5; TRBD1 matches at 11 bases. The V segment lost 2 bases and the J segment 5 bases; nucleotides outside the gene matches: 10. Germline CDR1 and CDR2: KGHSH and LQKENI. This CDR3 region has 17 residues. CDR3 protein: CASSPAGQGAIGETQYF. The CDR3, as DNA: TGTGCCAGCTCACCAGCCGGACAGGGGGCTATAGGGGAGACCCAGTACTTC.

The table lists this clone with a few counts. The V gene is TRBV11-2, the J gene TRBJ2-1; D may be TRBD1 or TRBD2 (6 bases each). Germline assignment: CDR1 SGHAT and CDR2 FQNNGV. The CDR3 consists of 14 residues. The V gene lost 7 bases and the J gene lost 3 bases, with 13 bases spanning the gap. CDR3 in DNA: TGTGCCAGCAATCACGGGGGCGACTACAATGAGCAGTTCTTC. This translates into CASNHGGDYNEQFF.

This clone was observed a few times. The rearrangement joins TRBV5-1 to TRBJ2-7; either TRBD1 or TRBD2 may supply D (5 bases each). Germline lookup yields CDR1 SGHRS and CDR2 YFSETQ. Between the trimmed V and J ends, which lost 4 bases and 0 bases, there was a span of 14 bases. The CDR3 consists of 15 residues. DNA of the CDR3: TGCGCCAGCAGCGCCCGGGACGGCGTCTCCTACGAGCAGTACTTC. Translating gives CASSARDGVSYEQYF.

This clone was counted only a few times. The chain uses TRBV7-2 and TRBJ2-7; TRBD2 matches 7 bases. The CDR3 has 14 amino acids. V was pared by 3 bases and J by 4 bases, with 6 bases of the junction left unmatched. The V gene's germline CDR1 is SGHTA and CDR2 FQGNSA. This CDR3 reads CASSLTGGGYEQYF. The CDR3, as DNA: TGTGCCAGCAGCTTGACGGGAGGTGGGTACGAGCAGTACTTC.

This rearrangement joins TRBV5-1 to TRBJ2-7; 8 nucleotides match TRBD2. V dropped 0 bases and J dropped 2; count of bases not matched to a gene: 13. Germline V gene data show CDR1 as SGHRS and CDR2 as YFSETQ. This CDR3 has 18 amino acids. Here the CDR3 reads CASSLERELDFWAYEQYF. In nucleotides, the CDR3 is TGCGCCAGCAGCTTGGAGCGGGAGTTAGATTTTTGGGCCTACGAGCAGTACTTC.

This chain uses TRBV15 with TRBJ1-1; 9 bases agree with TRBD1. The CDR3 has 15 residues. In germline, CDR1 is LNHNV, CDR2 YYDKDF (reference sequence). Trimming took 5 bases from V and 4 from J; bases not matched to a gene: 8. The DNA of the CDR3 is TGTGCCACCAGCTGGGATTGGACAGGGGCCACTGAAGCTTTCTTT. Residues: CATSWDWTGATEAFF.

This clone occurred a few times. The chain recombines TRBV29-1 with TRBJ2-7; 8 nucleotides agree with TRBD2. This CDR3 spans 15 amino acids. V gave up 0 bases and J gave up 4 bases; unmatched junction bases: 8. From germline, CDR1 is SQVTM and CDR2 ANQGSEA. The CDR3 coding sequence is TGCAGCGTTGAAGATTCGGCGGGAGGTGGGTACGAGCAGTACTTC. It codes for CSVEDSAGGGYEQYF.

J is TRBJ1-5 and V is TRBV28; D gene unclear. V was shortened by 6 bases and J by 3 bases, with 15 bases between the two germline ends. Germline V gives CDR1 MDHEN, CDR2 SYDVKM. This CDR3 region has 15 residues. In DNA, the CDR3 is TGTGCCAGCAGCCACGGGGTTCACAACAATCAGCCCCAGCATTTT. It codes for CASSHGVHNNQPQHF.

V gene TRBV9 combines with J gene TRBJ2-6; 7 bases are a match to TRBD2. V was pared by 3 bases and J by 8 bases, with 8 bases of the junction left unmatched. CDR1 and CDR2 from the germline V gene are SGDLS and YYNGEE. The CDR3 sequence is 15 residues long. The CDR3 DNA reads as TGTGCCAGCAGCGCCAGCGGGAAAACCCCCAACGTCCTGACTTTC. This translates into CASSASGKTPNVLTF.

The rearrangement links TRBV6-5 to TRBJ1-5, with D hard to call. The CDR3 is 14 residues long. Germline V gene sequence: CDR1 MNHEY, CDR2 SVGAGI. Trimming removed 6 bases from V and 2 bases from J, with 11 bases in between. CDR3 region: CASSPTVGNQPQHF. DNA of the CDR3: TGTGCCAGCAGCCCTACGGTGGGCAATCAGCCCCAGCATTTT.

With respect to this clone: The same CDR3 is also encoded by other DNA sequences in this sample. The rearrangement uses TRBV7-9 and TRBJ1-5, with D perhaps TRBD1 (5 bases). Germline values: CDR1 SEHNR, CDR2 FQNEAQ (reference sequence). The V and J ends lost 5 bases and 5 bases respectively, with 7 bases between them. The CDR3 totals 12 residues. The CDR3 bases are TGTGCCAGCAGCCTAGGGGATCAGCCCCAGCATTTT. This encodes CASSLGDQPQHF.

The count of this clone is one. The rearrangement links TRBV28 to TRBJ2-3; possibly TRBD2 for D (6 bases). The V end lost 1 base, the J end lost 1 base, and 12 bases lay between the germline ends. CDR3 length equals 16 residues. The germline V gene encodes CDR1 MDHEN and CDR2 SYDVKM. CDR3 coding DNA: TGTGCCAGCAGTTTATTTGGCGGGATAGGCACAGATACGCAGTATTTT. This codes for CASSLFGGIGTDTQYF.

This chain joins TRBV28 and TRBJ1-1; perhaps TRBD1 as D (6 bases). Per germline, CDR1 MDHEN and CDR2 SYDVKM. This CDR3 contains 13 residues. The V gene lost 7 bases and the J gene lost 4 bases, with 13 bases spanning the gap. The CDR3 loop is CASTYHRVTEAFF. The DNA of the CDR3 is TGTGCCAGCACCTATCACAGGGTCACTGAAGCTTTCTTT.

This clone was picked up one time. V gene TRBV7-2 combines with J gene TRBJ2-1, with a tentative D call TRBD1 (6 bases). Per the germline V gene, CDR1 is SGHTA and CDR2 is FQGNSA. CDR3 size: 14 residues. V shed 5 bases and J shed 3 bases, with 11 bases lying between them. CDR3 coding DNA: TGTGCCAGCAGCCCCAGGGGTAACTACAATGAGCAGTTCTTC. This sequence encodes CASSPRGNYNEQFF.

The chain links TRBV7-2 to TRBJ2-5; TRBD1 is a possible D gene (6 bases). Per the germline V gene, CDR1 is SGHTA and CDR2 is FQGNSA. V lost 5 bases and J lost 4, with 17 bases in between. The CDR3 spans 15 residues. In DNA form, the CDR3 reads TGTGCCAGCAGCCCCCAGATCGGCAGGGGAGAGACCCAGTACTTC. This gives the protein CASSPQIGRGETQYF.

This clone has a handful of counts. This chain uses TRBV29-1 with TRBJ2-4; D could derive from TRBD1 or TRBD2 (6 bases each). The CDR3 consists of 14 residues. Germline CDR1 reads SQVTM; CDR2 reads ANQGSEA. V lost 4 bases to trimming and J lost 0 bases, with 10 bases between them. CDR3 sequence reads: CSVVGGEAKNIQYF. The CDR3 DNA follows: TGCAGCGTTGTCGGGGGCGAAGCCAAAAACATTCAGTACTTC.

V is TRBV7-6 and J is TRBJ1-2, with D possibly matching TRBD1 (5 bases). The CDR3 is made up of 13 amino acids. Germline V gives CDR1 SGHVS, CDR2 FNYEAQ. V dropped 2 bases and J dropped 6 bases, with 10 bases sitting between them. CDR3 nucleotide sequence: TGTGCCAGCAGCTTATCAGGGTTGGATGGCTACACCTTC. Translated: CASSLSGLDGYTF.